This TCR beta chain stems from a study of T cell responses to AZD1222 COVID-19 vaccine listed by TCRdb under 2021. About the study as a whole: Because spike-specific TCR depth and breadth did not differ between the two schedules, AZD1222 recipients who got a second dose at roughly 4 weeks were pooled with those who got a second dose at roughly 12 weeks. Trial participants were enrolled into age subgroups of 18-55, 56-69 and 70-plus years, which contained about 150, 28 and 57 TCR-sequenced participants, respectively. A total of approximately 240 trial participants underwent TCR sequencing, of whom 200 to 220 had received two doses of AZD1222 and roughly 26 had received two doses of the MenACWY control vaccine.

A note on this clone: It has no known antigen specificity. Per-base quality was not reported, and no clone a single base away is much larger than it.

Deletion took 3 bases off V and 10 bases off J, with a span of 17 bases between the germline ends. Inclusive of the bounding cysteine and phenylalanine, the CDR3 is 15 residues long. Just the 45-base CDR3 DNA is kept, in frame starting at base 1. CDR1 is given as SGHRS and CDR2 as YFSETQ, both from the germline V gene. Beyond this particular receptor, the publication reports: Conclusions about previously exposed vaccinees are limited because only five or six AZD1222 recipients were SARS-CoV-2 seropositive at baseline. CD4 TCRs associated with the vaccine covered the entire spike protein, and the dominant responses were in regions 160-218 and 743-854. Because no samples from the day 14 peak response were available, repertoires could be characterized only after the peak T cell response. The 56-69-year group was small, and its depth increase did not reach significance, likely because of low power. Participants were mostly white British, with more females than males. The authors suggested clonal diversity may have been underestimated. Epitopes outside the regions mutated in the B.1.351 and B.1.1.7 variants were reportedly recognized by nearly half of the unique spike-specific TCRs. After two AZD1222 doses, spike-specific TCR breadth and depth were significantly higher than at day 0 and than in MenACWY recipients.

The CDR3 regions of human TCRbeta chains were analyzed by immunosequencing. Processing in the source paper ran as follows. Repertoire TCRs were matched against a reference library of SARS-CoV-2-specific TCRs generated with the MIRA antigen-specificity platform. Breadth was defined as the fraction of unique TCRs that were SARS-CoV-2-associated. Depth was defined as the fraction of total T cells that were SARS-CoV-2-associated. Using the MIRA data, each spike-specific TCR was assigned both to the spike region to which the TCR was reactive and to a CD4 or CD8 class. Log10-transformed breadth and depth values were compared by one-way ANOVA with Sidak's multiple comparisons tests. TCRdb holds this immuneACCESS table with in-frame rearrangements only. Some clones are missing; in checked studies, unresolved V genes explain under half, and the rest has no known cause. V, J and clone size derive from that table, while D and trimming were established from the DNA sequence. The sample table contains about 130,000 clones; only one count was recorded for more than 75% of them. 4.1% of the sample is taken by the ten largest.

This sample's time point label indicates: baseline before first vaccination. The vaccinee samples were drawn from two UK trials, COV001 and COV002, one of which was a single-blind randomized controlled phase 2/3 trial testing AZD1222 (ChAdOx1 nCoV-19) in healthy adults. Trial participant PBMC samples were collected at day 0 and day 28 after the second dose for TCRbeta chain sequencing. The material sequenced was peripheral blood, taken on day 0 of AZD1222 vaccination. The rearrangement joined TRBV5-1 to TRBJ1-6, and TRBD1 may be the D gene, going by 5 matching bases. This clonotype was obtained from an adult in good health. In nucleotide form, the sequence is TGCGCCAGCAGCTCCGGGACGGAGCGTAGGTCACCCCTCCACTTT. It translates as CASSSGTERRSPLHF.